Sequencing of this T cell receptor beta chain was carried out in a study of T-cell reconstitution after alpha-beta-depleted transplantation in children. Using unique molecular identifiers, the investigators prepared the TCRbeta library. TCRdb passed the PCR reads through MiXCR, listing each CDR3 protein once. The profile shows about 300,000 distinct CDR3 sequences, roughly 8.2% of them singletons. The study's findings and limits: Fresh T-cell production supplied most of the T-cell counts and diversity seen one year after transplant. At around two months after transplant, the alpha-beta T cells were reportedly derived from several hundred expanded clones that came from non-depleted graft cells.

Per germline, CDR1 SGHDT and CDR2 YYEEEE. V was trimmed by 3 bases and J by 4 bases, leaving 14 bases between them. This CDR3 has 14 amino acids. This clonotype occurred many times. Its antigen is as yet unknown. The input for sequencing was peripheral blood, taken 360 days after TCRalphabeta/CD19-depleted stem cell transplant. This receptor was identified in a female patient younger than 10 who had a stem cell transplant for Fanconi anemia, so the T cells may come from the graft donor. The chain uses TRBV5-6 and TRBJ2-7, with D possibly being TRBD1 (5 bases). CDR3 coding DNA: TGTGCCAGCAGCTCACAAACAGGTACATACGAGCAGTACTTC. As protein: CASSSQTGTYEQYF. Combining the CDR3 with reference TRBV5-6 and TRBJ2-7 gives the whole variable domain DAGVTQSPTHLIKTRGQQVTLRCSPKSGHDTVSWYQQALGQGPQFIFQYYEEEERQRGNFPDRFSGHQFPNYSSELNVNALLLGDSALYLCASSSQTGTYEQYFGPGTRLTVT.